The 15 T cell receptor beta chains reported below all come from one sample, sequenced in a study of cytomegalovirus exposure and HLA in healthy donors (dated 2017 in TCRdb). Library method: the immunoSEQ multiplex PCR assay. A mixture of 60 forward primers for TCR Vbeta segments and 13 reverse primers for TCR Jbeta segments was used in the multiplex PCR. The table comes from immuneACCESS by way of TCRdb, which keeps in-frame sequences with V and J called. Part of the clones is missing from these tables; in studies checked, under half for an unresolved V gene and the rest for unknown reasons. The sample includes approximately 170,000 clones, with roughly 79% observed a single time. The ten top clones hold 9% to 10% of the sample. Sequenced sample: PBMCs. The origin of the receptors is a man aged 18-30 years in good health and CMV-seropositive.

The CDR3 nucleotides are TGTGCCATCAGTGAAAATCTACGCGGGGGCACTGAAGCTTTCTTT. Translated: CAISENLRGGTEAFF. The chain employs TRBV10-3 and TRBJ1-1, with D maybe TRBD1 (5 bases). V was pared by 3 bases and J by 4 bases, with 15 bases between. Looked up from germline, CDR1 is ENHRY and CDR2 is SYGVKD. This CDR3 spans 15 amino acids.

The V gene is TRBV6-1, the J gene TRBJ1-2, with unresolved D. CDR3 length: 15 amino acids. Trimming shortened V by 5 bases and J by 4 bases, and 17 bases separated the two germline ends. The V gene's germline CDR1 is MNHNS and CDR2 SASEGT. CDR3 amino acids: CASSSNYAAAYGYTF. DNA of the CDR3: TGTGCCAGCAGTTCAAACTACGCGGCGGCCTATGGCTACACCTTC.

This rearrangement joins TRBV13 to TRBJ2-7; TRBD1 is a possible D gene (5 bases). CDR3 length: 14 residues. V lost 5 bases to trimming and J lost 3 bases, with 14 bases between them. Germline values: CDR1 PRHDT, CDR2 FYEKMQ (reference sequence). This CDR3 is CASSPQGFHYEQYF. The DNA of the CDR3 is TGTGCCAGCAGCCCTCAGGGTTTTCACTACGAGCAGTACTTC.

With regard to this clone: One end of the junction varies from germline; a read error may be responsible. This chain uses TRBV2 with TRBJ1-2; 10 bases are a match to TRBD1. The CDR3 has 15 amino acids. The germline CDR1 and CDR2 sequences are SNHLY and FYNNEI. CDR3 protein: CASSGYRQGAGGYSF. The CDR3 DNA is TGTGCCAGCAGCGGTTACCGACAGGGGGCAGGTGGCTACTCCTTC. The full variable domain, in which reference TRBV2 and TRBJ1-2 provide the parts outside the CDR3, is EPEVTQTPSHQVTQMGQEVILRCVPISNHLYFYWYRQILGQKVEFLVSFYNNEISEKSEIFDDQFSVERPDGSNFTLKIRSTKLEDSAMYFCASSGYRQGAGGYSFGSGTRLTVV.

This chain's CDR3 is CASRGVGSYNEQFF. The CDR3 DNA is TGTGCCAGCCGCGGGGTGGGCTCCTACAATGAGCAGTTCTTC. The rearrangement links TRBV27 to TRBJ2-1; TRBD2 might be the D (6 bases). The V end lost 8 bases, the J end lost 0 bases, and 11 bases lay between the germline ends. Germline CDR1 reads MNHEY; CDR2 reads SMNVEV (reference sequence). The CDR3 has 14 amino acids.

CDR3 amino acids: CASSTRTQDIQYF. DNA of the CDR3: TGCGCCAGCAGCACCCGGACACAGGACATTCAGTACTTC. The chain couples TRBV5-1 to TRBJ2-4, with D possibly matching TRBD1 (5 bases). V lost 4 bases, J lost 8 bases, and 13 bases lay in between. Germline assignment: CDR1 SGHRS and CDR2 YFSETQ. The CDR3 extends over 13 amino acids.

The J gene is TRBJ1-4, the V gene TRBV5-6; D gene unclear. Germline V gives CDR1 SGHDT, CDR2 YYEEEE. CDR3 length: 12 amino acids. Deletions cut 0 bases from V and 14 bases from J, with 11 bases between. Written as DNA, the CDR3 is TGTGCCAGCAGCTTGGTAGGCGGTACGCTGTTTTTT. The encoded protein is CASSLVGGTLFF.

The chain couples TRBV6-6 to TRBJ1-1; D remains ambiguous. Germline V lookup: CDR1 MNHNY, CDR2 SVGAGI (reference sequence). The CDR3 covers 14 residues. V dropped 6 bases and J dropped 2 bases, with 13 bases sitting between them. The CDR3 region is CASRIQRFNTEAFF. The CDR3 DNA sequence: TGTGCCAGCAGGATACAGAGATTCAACACTGAAGCTTTCTTT.

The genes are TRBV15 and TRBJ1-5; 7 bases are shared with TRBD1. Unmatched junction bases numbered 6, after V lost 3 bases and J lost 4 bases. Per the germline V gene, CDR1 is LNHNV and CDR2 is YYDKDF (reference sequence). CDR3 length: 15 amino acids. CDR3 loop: CATSRETGRNQPQHF. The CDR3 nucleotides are TGTGCCACCAGCAGGGAGACAGGGCGAAATCAGCCCCAGCATTTT.

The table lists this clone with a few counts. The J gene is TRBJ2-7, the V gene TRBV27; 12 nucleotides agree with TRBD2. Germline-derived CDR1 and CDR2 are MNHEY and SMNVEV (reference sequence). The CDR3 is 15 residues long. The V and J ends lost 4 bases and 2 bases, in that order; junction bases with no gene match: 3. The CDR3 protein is CASSSGTSGPYEQYF. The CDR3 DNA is TGTGCCAGCAGTTCCGGGACTAGCGGGCCCTACGAGCAGTACTTC.

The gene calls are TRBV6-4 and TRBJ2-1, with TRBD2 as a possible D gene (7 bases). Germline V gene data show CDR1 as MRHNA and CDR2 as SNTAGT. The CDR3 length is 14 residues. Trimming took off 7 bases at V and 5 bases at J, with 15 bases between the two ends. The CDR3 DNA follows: TGTGCCAGCATAGTGGGGGGGCGTGACAATGAGCAGTTCTTC. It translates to CASIVGGRDNEQFF.

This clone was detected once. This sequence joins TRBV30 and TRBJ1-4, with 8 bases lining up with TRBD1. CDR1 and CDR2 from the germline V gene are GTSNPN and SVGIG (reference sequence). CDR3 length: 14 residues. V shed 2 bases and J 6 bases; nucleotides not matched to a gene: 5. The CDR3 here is CAWSPDRGDEKLFF. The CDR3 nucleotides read TGTGCCTGGAGTCCCGACAGGGGTGATGAAAAACTGTTTTTT. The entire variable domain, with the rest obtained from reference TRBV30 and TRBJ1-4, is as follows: SQTIHQWPATLVQPVGSPLSLECTVEGTSNPNLYWYRQAAGRGLQLLFYSVGIGQISSEVPQNLSASRPQDRQFILSSKKLLLSDSGFYLCAWSPDRGDEKLFFGSGTQLSVL.

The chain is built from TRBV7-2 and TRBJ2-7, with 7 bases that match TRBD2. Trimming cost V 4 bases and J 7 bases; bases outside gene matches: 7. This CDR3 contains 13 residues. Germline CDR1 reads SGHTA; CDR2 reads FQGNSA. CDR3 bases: TGTGCCAGCAGCTCACGACTAGCTAGGGAGCAGTACTTC. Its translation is CASSSRLAREQYF.

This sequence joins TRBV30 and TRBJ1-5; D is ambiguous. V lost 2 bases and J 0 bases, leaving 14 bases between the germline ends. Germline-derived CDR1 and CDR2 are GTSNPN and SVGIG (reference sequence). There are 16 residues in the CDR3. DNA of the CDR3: TGTGCCTGGAGTAGAGGGCGGGGATATAGCAATCAGCCCCAGCATTTT. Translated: CAWSRGRGYSNQPQHF.

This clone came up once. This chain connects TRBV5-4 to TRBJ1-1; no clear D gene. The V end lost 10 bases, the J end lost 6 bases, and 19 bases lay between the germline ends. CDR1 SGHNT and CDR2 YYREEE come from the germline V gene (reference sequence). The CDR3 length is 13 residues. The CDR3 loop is CAHSNTGDAEAFF. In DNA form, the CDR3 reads TGTGCCCACTCAAATACGGGAGACGCTGAAGCTTTCTTT.